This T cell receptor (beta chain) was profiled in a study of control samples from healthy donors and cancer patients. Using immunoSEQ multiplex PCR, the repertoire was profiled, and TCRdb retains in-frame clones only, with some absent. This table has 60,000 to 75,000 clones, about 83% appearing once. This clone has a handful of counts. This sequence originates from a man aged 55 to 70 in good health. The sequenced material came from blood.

CDR3 bases: TGCAGCGTTGGGACATCAGGGGGCGGTGGCTACACCTTC. Translation: CSVGTSGGGGYTF. The chain couples TRBV29-1 to TRBJ1-2; TRBD1 matches at 8 bases. V was pared by 4 bases and J by 7 bases, with 8 bases of the junction left unmatched. The CDR3 is made up of 13 amino acids. Germline assignment: CDR1 SQVTM and CDR2 ANQGSEA.